The rows below give T cell receptor beta chains drawn from one sample of a study of cytomegalovirus exposure and HLA in healthy donors. Libraries were prepared by immunoSEQ multiplex PCR; TCRdb keeps only in-frame clonotypes and omits some of them. This sample yields roughly 200,000 clones, of which less than 85% are seen a single time; 0.65% belongs to the top ten. The sample comprised PBMCs. The receptors shown here come from a boy aged 5-17 years in good health and CMV-seronegative. The CDR3 runs from the conserved cysteine through the conserved F or W. The D gene is left open where the match is weak. Size values are once, few and many counts, or a class for expanded clones, and some rows have none.

v_call: TRBV11-3; j_call: TRBJ1-3; clone_size: -; d_call: -; cdr3_nt: TGTGCCAGCAGCTTGTCCAATCCCCCCGGAAACACCATATATTTT; cdr3_aa: CASSLSNPPGNTIYF
v_call: TRBV19; j_call: TRBJ2-7; clone_size: -; d_call: -; cdr3_nt: TGTGCCAGGCTGTGGGAGTCAGGCTACGAGCAGTACTTC; cdr3_aa: CARLWESGYEQYF
v_call: TRBV4-1; j_call: TRBJ1-5; clone_size: -; d_call: -; cdr3_nt: TGCGCCAGCAGCCAAGTGGGCAGGGGTTATCAGCCCCAGCATTTT; cdr3_aa: CASSQVGRGYQPQHF
v_call: TRBV5-4; j_call: TRBJ2-5; clone_size: -; d_call: TRBD2; cdr3_nt: TGTGCCAGCAGATATTCGGGACTAGTGGGAGAGACCCAGTACTTC; cdr3_aa: CASRYSGLVGETQYF
v_call: TRBV7-6; j_call: TRBJ2-3; clone_size: -; d_call: TRBD1; cdr3_nt: TGTGCCAGCAGCCCAAGTAGCTTGTGGACAGGGGGCTTGGATACGCAGTATTTT; cdr3_aa: CASSPSSLWTGGLDTQYF
v_call: TRBV6-1; j_call: TRBJ1-5; clone_size: -; d_call: TRBD1; cdr3_nt: TGTGCCAGCAGTGAAACAGGGGGTAGGCGCAATCAGCCCCAGCATTTT; cdr3_aa: CASSETGGRRNQPQHF
v_call: TRBV7-8; j_call: TRBJ2-5; clone_size: -; d_call: TRBD2; cdr3_nt: TGTGCCAGCAGCCGATCCAGTGGTTCTGGCGGGAGGGCCGAAGAGACCCAGTACTTC; cdr3_aa: CASSRSSGSGGRAEETQYF
v_call: TRBV13; j_call: TRBJ1-2; clone_size: -; d_call: -; cdr3_nt: TGTGCCAGCAGCTTAGGCGGAGGGGGGGTCTATGGCTACACCTTC; cdr3_aa: CASSLGGGGVYGYTF
v_call: TRBV18; j_call: TRBJ1-1; clone_size: few; d_call: -; cdr3_nt: TGTGCCAGCTCACCTGGCCGGGGAGGAACTGAAGCTTTCTTT; cdr3_aa: CASSPGRGGTEAFF
v_call: TRBV25-1; j_call: TRBJ1-1; clone_size: few; d_call: -; cdr3_nt: TGTGCCAGCAGTGAAAATTTTGGGCAGATGAACACTGAAGCTTTCTTT; cdr3_aa: CASSENFGQMNTEAFF
v_call: TRBV19; j_call: TRBJ1-1; clone_size: -; d_call: -; cdr3_nt: TGTGCCACTACCCTACAGGGAGACACTGAAGCTTTCTTT; cdr3_aa: CATTLQGDTEAFF
v_call: TRBV19; j_call: TRBJ1-3; clone_size: few; d_call: -; cdr3_nt: TGTGCCAGTAGTATGGGTCAGGTTGCCGGAAACACCATATATTTT; cdr3_aa: CASSMGQVAGNTIYF
v_call: TRBV9; j_call: TRBJ1-6; clone_size: -; d_call: -; cdr3_nt: TGTGCCAGCAGCGACCACAGGGAAGGGATGAATAATTCACCCCTCCACTTT; cdr3_aa: CASSDHREGMNNSPLHF
v_call: TRBV15; j_call: TRBJ2-5; clone_size: -; d_call: TRBD1; cdr3_nt: TGTGCCACCAGCAGAGATCCACAGGGGTTCGAGACCCAGTACTTC; cdr3_aa: CATSRDPQGFETQYF
v_call: TRBV7-2; j_call: TRBJ2-2; clone_size: -; d_call: TRBD1; cdr3_nt: TGTGCCAGCAGCTTAGCGCTCCGGGACAGGGTGAGGGGGACGAACACCGGGGAGCTGTTTTTT; cdr3_aa: CASSLALRDRVRGTNTGELFF
v_call: TRBV19; j_call: TRBJ1-1; clone_size: -; d_call: -; cdr3_nt: TGTGCCAGTAGTATAGATAGAAACACTGAAGCTTTCTTT; cdr3_aa: CASSIDRNTEAFF
v_call: TRBV6-4; j_call: TRBJ2-3; clone_size: -; d_call: TRBD2; cdr3_nt: TGTGCCAGCAGTGAAATAGCGGGGGGAGGAGATACGCAGTATTTT; cdr3_aa: CASSEIAGGGDTQYF
v_call: TRBV13; j_call: TRBJ2-2; clone_size: -; d_call: TRBD1; cdr3_nt: TGTGCCAGCAGCCCCCGGGACAGGAGACTCACCGGGGAGCTGTTTTTT; cdr3_aa: CASSPRDRRLTGELFF
v_call: TRBV6-5; j_call: TRBJ1-1; clone_size: -; d_call: -; cdr3_nt: TGTGCCACCACCAGGTCCAGAAACACTGAAGCTTTCTTT; cdr3_aa: CATTRSRNTEAFF
v_call: TRBV6-5; j_call: TRBJ2-1; clone_size: -; d_call: -; cdr3_nt: TGTGCCAGCAGTTACTCGCTTGCGGCCTCGGATGAGCAGTTCTTC; cdr3_aa: CASSYSLAASDEQFF
v_call: TRBV21-1; j_call: TRBJ1-4; clone_size: -; d_call: -; cdr3_nt: TGTGCCATCCCATTTTTATCGTGGAGGTCCCCTAATGAAAAACTGTTTTTT; cdr3_aa: CAIPFLSWRSPNEKLFF
v_call: TRBV9; j_call: TRBJ2-2; clone_size: -; d_call: TRBD2; cdr3_nt: TGTGCCAGCGGCCTGGTAGCGGGGGACCACACCGGGGAGCTGTTTTTT; cdr3_aa: CASGLVAGDHTGELFF
v_call: TRBV2; j_call: TRBJ2-1; clone_size: -; d_call: TRBD2; cdr3_nt: TGTGCCAGCACTCGAAGCGGGAGTGGTCACAATGAGCAGTTCTTC; cdr3_aa: CASTRSGSGHNEQFF
v_call: TRBV5-1; j_call: TRBJ2-3; clone_size: -; d_call: -; cdr3_nt: TGCGCCAGCAGCTGGTGGAATAGGGGGATTCTCACAGATACGCAGTATTTT; cdr3_aa: CASSWWNRGILTDTQYF
v_call: TRBV6-5; j_call: TRBJ2-1; clone_size: -; d_call: -; cdr3_nt: TGTGCCAGCAGTTACGTACTCGCTGCCGACAATGAGCAGTTCTTC; cdr3_aa: CASSYVLAADNEQFF
v_call: TRBV6-4; j_call: TRBJ1-2; clone_size: -; d_call: -; cdr3_nt: TGTGCCAGCAGTGACTCTTACGGTAGCTATGGCTACACCTTC; cdr3_aa: CASSDSYGSYGYTF
v_call: TRBV29-1; j_call: TRBJ2-1; clone_size: once; d_call: TRBD1; cdr3_nt: TGCAGCGCCGGCAAAGGGACAGTGCAGTTCTTC; cdr3_aa: CSAGKGTVQFF
v_call: TRBV29-1; j_call: TRBJ1-1; clone_size: -; d_call: -; cdr3_nt: TGCAGCGTTTTAGGAGAGTCAGGGACTGAAGCTTTCTTT; cdr3_aa: CSVLGESGTEAFF
v_call: TRBV10-3; j_call: TRBJ1-5; clone_size: -; d_call: -; cdr3_nt: TGTGCCATCAGTGAGAATGGGGGGGGCAATCAGCCCCAGCATTTT; cdr3_aa: CAISENGGGNQPQHF
v_call: TRBV19; j_call: TRBJ2-1; clone_size: -; d_call: TRBD2; cdr3_nt: TGTGCCAGTAGTATAAGGTGGGTAGCGGGAAAAATGAAGGAGAATGAGCAGTTCTTC; cdr3_aa: CASSIRWVAGKMKENEQFF
v_call: TRBV7-9; j_call: TRBJ1-2; clone_size: -; d_call: -; cdr3_nt: TGTGCCAGCAGCTTAGTCTGGAGTCCTAACTATGGCTACACCTTC; cdr3_aa: CASSLVWSPNYGYTF
v_call: TRBV11-3; j_call: TRBJ2-3; clone_size: -; d_call: TRBD2; cdr3_nt: TGTGCCAGCAGCATCGGGACTAGCGGGGTTTCCACAGATACGCAGTATTTT; cdr3_aa: CASSIGTSGVSTDTQYF
v_call: TRBV5-1; j_call: TRBJ1-1; clone_size: -; d_call: TRBD1; cdr3_nt: TGCGCCAGCACAAGGACAGGGAACACTGAAGCTTTCTTT; cdr3_aa: CASTRTGNTEAFF
v_call: TRBV19; j_call: TRBJ2-3; clone_size: -; d_call: TRBD2; cdr3_nt: TGTGCCAGCTCCGGGGGACTAGCGGGAGGAAATACGCAGTATTTT; cdr3_aa: CASSGGLAGGNTQYF
v_call: TRBV7-9; j_call: TRBJ1-2; clone_size: -; d_call: -; cdr3_nt: TGTGCCAGCGCTTCGGGGATGGGCTATGGCTACACCTTC; cdr3_aa: CASASGMGYGYTF
v_call: TRBV30; j_call: TRBJ1-4; clone_size: few; d_call: TRBD1; cdr3_nt: TGTGCCTGGAGGGACAGGGCTAATGAAAAACTGTTTTTT; cdr3_aa: CAWRDRANEKLFF
v_call: TRBV15; j_call: TRBJ2-7; clone_size: -; d_call: -; cdr3_nt: TGTGCCACCAGCAGAGGTCGGGGAGAGGACGAGCAGTACTTC; cdr3_aa: CATSRGRGEDEQYF
v_call: TRBV5-1; j_call: TRBJ2-1; clone_size: once; d_call: TRBD1; cdr3_nt: TGCGCCAGCAGCTTAGGGACAGCCGAGGATGAGCAGTTCTTC; cdr3_aa: CASSLGTAEDEQFF
v_call: TRBV7-9; j_call: TRBJ1-2; clone_size: once; d_call: -; cdr3_nt: TGTTCCAGCAGCTTAGTGGGCAGAACCTATGGCTACACCTTC; cdr3_aa: CSSSLVGRTYGYTF
v_call: TRBV19; j_call: TRBJ1-1; clone_size: -; d_call: -; cdr3_nt: TGTGCCAGTAGGGTCGGGGGGGCGACTGAAGCTTTCTTT; cdr3_aa: CASRVGGATEAFF
v_call: TRBV7-2; j_call: TRBJ1-1; clone_size: -; d_call: -; cdr3_nt: TGTGCCAGCAGCTTTATTGCGGCAGGGCTCTTTTCGGGTGAAGCTTTCTTT; cdr3_aa: CASSFIAAGLFSGEAFF
v_call: TRBV9; j_call: TRBJ1-5; clone_size: -; d_call: -; cdr3_nt: TGTGCCAGCAGTGAGTCGACGGGACTCAATCAGCCCCAGCATTTT; cdr3_aa: CASSESTGLNQPQHF